This passage covers 27 T cell receptor beta chains from one sample sequenced in a study of shared clonotypes between healthy human individuals. Repertoires were generated with immunoSEQ multiplex PCR, while TCRdb's copy carries only in-frame clones and drops some. Among some 2 million clones, 85% to 95% were seen once, and the ten largest hold 0.13%. Sequencing was carried out using naive CD4+ T cells sorted from blood. This sample's subset: CD45RA+ positively selected. The receptors originated from a young man in good health.

This rearrangement joins TRBV2 to TRBJ1-6; a possible D gene is TRBD1 (6 bases). Per germline, CDR1 SNHLY and CDR2 FYNNEI. The CDR3 runs to 15 residues. V was pared by 5 bases and J by 9 bases, with 17 bases between. The CDR3 bases are TGTGCCAGCAGTACGACGAGGGGGGAACTTTCACCCCTCCACTTT. Translating it yields CASSTTRGELSPLHF.

The chain has TRBV19 and TRBJ1-4; D gene ambiguous. V was trimmed by 0 bases and J by 11 bases, leaving 10 bases between them. The germline CDR1 and CDR2 sequences are LNHDA and SQIVND (reference sequence). CDR3 size: 13 residues. The CDR3 coding sequence is TGTGCCAGTAGTATAGATGAGGGTTGGAAACTGTTTTTT. Residues: CASSIDEGWKLFF.

To note about this clone: With a much larger clone just one base away, this may be a read error. The sample carries other DNA sequences with the same CDR3. This sequence joins TRBV7-2 and TRBJ1-3, with unresolved D. This CDR3 is 12 amino acids long. The germline V and J ends were trimmed by 0 bases and 3 bases, with 0 bases remaining between them. Germline CDR1 reads SGHTA; CDR2 reads FQGNSA. The CDR3 DNA follows: TGTGCCAGCAGCTTAGCTGGAAACACCATATATTTT. It is translated as CASSLAGNTIYF.

V is TRBV30 and J is TRBJ2-2; perhaps TRBD1 as D (6 bases). The length of the CDR3 is 15 residues. Looked up from germline, CDR1 is GTSNPN and CDR2 is SVGIG (reference sequence). With 3 bases removed from V and 0 bases from J, the gap between germline ends came to 11 bases. The CDR3 nucleotides are TGTGCCTGGAGGTCAGGGGCGCCGAACACCGGGGAGCTGTTTTTT. It codes for CAWRSGAPNTGELFF. The entire variable domain, with the rest obtained from reference TRBV30 and TRBJ2-2, is as follows: SQTIHQWPATLVQPVGSPLSLECTVEGTSNPNLYWYRQAAGRGLQLLFYSVGIGQISSEVPQNLSASRPQDRQFILSSKKLLLSDSGFYLCAWRSGAPNTGELFFGEGSRLTVL.

V is TRBV4-1 and J is TRBJ1-5; 8 bases are a match to TRBD1. This CDR3 comprises 15 residues. J was trimmed by 3 bases and V by 2 bases; bases with no gene match: 3. Germline CDR1 and CDR2: MGHRA and YSYEKL. CDR3 protein: CASSQQTGDNQPQHF. In nucleotides, the CDR3 is TGCGCCAGCAGCCAACAGACAGGGGACAATCAGCCCCAGCATTTT.

V usage is TRBV5-6 and J usage is TRBJ2-7, with 9 bases fitting TRBD2. This CDR3 region has 14 residues. The germline V gene has CDR1 SGHDT and CDR2 YYEEEE. V shed 3 bases, J shed 3 bases, and the junction held 4 bases outside the gene matches. The CDR3 sequence: CASSSGTSRYEQYF. The DNA for the CDR3 is TGTGCCAGCAGCTCCGGGACTAGCCGCTACGAGCAGTACTTC.

CDR3 loop: CASSLLPGGAEGKKLFF. In DNA form, the CDR3 reads TGTGCCAGCAGCTTACTACCAGGGGGCGCAGAAGGGAAAAAACTGTTTTTT. The J gene is TRBJ1-4, the V gene TRBV5-4; TRBD1 matches 8 bases. This CDR3 comprises 17 residues. The V gene end was trimmed by 2 bases and the J gene end by 9 bases; junction bases not matched to a gene: 15. Germline assignment: CDR1 SGHNT and CDR2 YYREEE (reference sequence). The full variable domain, rest sourced from reference TRBV5-4 and TRBJ1-4, is ETGVTQSPTHLIKTRGQQVTLRCSSQSGHNTVSWYQQALGQGPQFIFQYYREEENGRGNFPPRFSGLQFPNYSSELNVNALELDDSALYLCASSLLPGGAEGKKLFFGSGTQLSVL.

The chain combines TRBV7-3 with TRBJ2-4, with TRBD1 matching over 8 bases. V lost 2 bases and J lost 6; bases outside the gene matches: 9. The germline V gene has CDR1 SGHTA and CDR2 FQGTGA. This CDR3 is built from 16 residues. This CDR3 reads CASSLGQGTGGNIQYF. CDR3 nucleotides: TGTGCCAGCAGCTTAGGGCAAGGGACAGGCGGAAACATTCAGTACTTC.

This clone has just a few counts. The identical CDR3 is also encoded by other nucleotide sequences in the sample. The chain is built from TRBV5-1 and TRBJ2-5; D uncertain. The V and J ends lost 0 bases and 2 bases respectively, with 5 bases between them. There are 13 residues in the CDR3. Looked up from germline, CDR1 is SGHRS and CDR2 is YFSETQ. CDR3: CASSLGPQETQYF. Written as DNA, the CDR3 is TGCGCCAGCAGCTTGGGTCCGCAAGAGACCCAGTACTTC.

DNA of the CDR3: TGTGCCAGCAGCCAGGGGTACCAAGAGACCCAGTACTTC. Translating it yields CASSQGYQETQYF. The chain has TRBV16 and TRBJ2-5; D is uncertain. Trimming left V 3 bases short and J 0 bases short, with 5 bases between. This CDR3 has 13 residues. The germline CDR1 and CDR2 sequences are KGHSY and FQNENV.

In this sample, this clone turned up once. The chain links TRBV2 to TRBJ1-1; D not certain. Germline loops: CDR1 SNHLY, CDR2 FYNNEI. Trimming removed 7 bases at V and 0 bases at J, with 12 bases between. This CDR3 is built from 14 residues. The CDR3 spells CASTRGFMNTEAFF. In nucleotides, the CDR3 is TGTGCCAGCACCCGAGGATTTATGAACACTGAAGCTTTCTTT. Full variable domain (outside the CDR3, taken from reference TRBV2 and TRBJ1-1): EPEVTQTPSHQVTQMGQEVILRCVPISNHLYFYWYRQILGQKVEFLVSFYNNEISEKSEIFDDQFSVERPDGSNFTLKIRSTKLEDSAMYFCASTRGFMNTEAFFGQGTRLTVV.

The chain carries TRBV25-1 and TRBJ1-5; tentative D call: TRBD1 (6 bases). V lost 3 bases and J 5 bases, leaving 11 bases between the germline ends. CDR3 length equals 14 residues. Per germline, CDR1 MGHDK and CDR2 SYGVNS. The DNA of the CDR3 is TGTGCCAGCAGTGACACAGGGAGAGATCAGCCCCAGCATTTT. The encoded protein is CASSDTGRDQPQHF.

This clone showed up just once. The CDR3 region has the DNA TGTGCCAGCAGCGAGACTCGGCTATACGGGGAGCTGTTTTTT. It specifies CASSETRLYGELFF. This rearrangement joins TRBV7-8 to TRBJ2-2; D gene ambiguous. This CDR3 has 14 amino acids. CDR1 is SGHVS, CDR2 FQNEAQ, per germline. V was clipped by 5 bases and J by 7 bases, with 14 bases between them.

J is TRBJ2-7 and V is TRBV6-6, with 8 positions matching TRBD1. V trimming: 5 bases; J trimming: 4 bases; junction bases outside the gene matches: 13. The CDR3 has 16 residues. Germline CDR1 MNHNY, CDR2 SVGAGI (reference sequence). The CDR3 loop reads CASSGTRTGTKYEQYF. The CDR3 DNA sequence: TGTGCCAGCAGTGGGACTCGGACAGGGACCAAATACGAGCAGTACTTC.

In its sample, this clone was seen once. This chain joins TRBV10-3 and TRBJ2-7; no reliable D call. Germline V lookup: CDR1 ENHRY, CDR2 SYGVKD. The CDR3 is 11 residues long. V lost 6 bases, J lost 5 bases, and 8 bases lay in between. CDR3 amino acids: CAIRRSDEQYF. CDR3 nucleotide sequence: TGTGCCATCAGGCGCAGCGACGAGCAGTACTTC.

This clone appeared many times. The chain combines TRBV14 with TRBJ1-1, with a weak D call TRBD1 (6 bases). This CDR3 has 13 residues. Between the trimmed V and J ends, which lost 2 bases and 4 bases, there was a span of 8 bases. Per germline, CDR1 SGHDN and CDR2 FVKESK. The CDR3 loop reads CASSQQDSTEAFF. The CDR3 bases are TGTGCCAGCAGCCAACAGGACAGCACTGAAGCTTTCTTT. Using reference TRBV14 and TRBJ1-1 for the parts outside the CDR3, the full variable domain is EAGVTQFPSHSVIEKGQTVTLRCDPISGHDNLYWYRRVMGKEIKFLLHFVKESKQDESGMPNNRFLAERTGGTYSTLKVQPAELEDSGVYFCASSQQDSTEAFFGQGTRLTVV.

The CDR3 DNA sequence: TGTGCCAGCAGACCCGACAGGGGAAGGGAGTCACCCCTCCACTTT. Protein product: CASRPDRGRESPLHF. V gene TRBV6-5 combines with J gene TRBJ1-6; TRBD1 matches 8 bases. The CDR3 length is 15 residues. The trim removed 6 bases at V and 10 bases at J, leaving 11 bases unmatched. From germline, CDR1 is MNHEY and CDR2 SVGAGI.

The chain carries TRBV29-1 and TRBJ2-5; 7 bases map to TRBD2. There are 13 residues in the CDR3. V trimming: 7 bases; J trimming: 4 bases; junction bases outside the gene matches: 9. Germline V gives CDR1 SQVTM, CDR2 ANQGSEA. CDR3 in DNA: TGCAGCGGCCAAGGACTAGTTGGAGAGACCCAGTACTTC. It yields the protein CSGQGLVGETQYF.

The sample holds one count of this clone. CDR3 residues: CASRKASTDTQYF. DNA of the CDR3: TGTGCCAGCAGGAAGGCTAGCACAGATACGCAGTATTTT. The V gene is TRBV2, the J gene TRBJ2-3; D not resolved. The CDR3 contains 13 residues. Looked up from germline, CDR1 is SNHLY and CDR2 is FYNNEI. The germline V and J ends were trimmed by 6 bases and 0 bases, with 7 bases remaining between them.

The chain combines TRBV28 with TRBJ1-1, with D possibly being TRBD1 (5 bases). Deletions cut 3 bases from V and 4 bases from J, with 12 bases between. CDR1 MDHEN and CDR2 SYDVKM come from the germline V gene. This CDR3 is built from 14 residues. CDR3 DNA sequence: TGTGCCAGCAGTTTGGCCAGGGCGAGCACTGAAGCTTTCTTT. Protein: CASSLARASTEAFF. Combining the CDR3 with reference TRBV28 and TRBJ1-1 gives the whole variable domain DVKVTQSSRYLVKRTGEKVFLECVQDMDHENMFWYRQDPGLGLRLIYFSYDVKMKEKGDIPEGYSVSREKKERFSLILESASTNQTSMYLCASSLARASTEAFFGQGTRLTVV.

The chain is built from TRBV5-1 and TRBJ2-3, with 8 bases aligning to TRBD2. Germline V gene data show CDR1 as SGHRS and CDR2 as YFSETQ. With 3 bases clipped from V and 3 bases from J, the junction kept 9 bases outside the gene matches. The CDR3 has 16 residues. The CDR3 sequence is CASSSRGGPGTDTQYF. In DNA, the CDR3 is TGCGCCAGCAGCTCCCGGGGGGGCCCGGGAACAGATACGCAGTATTTT.

The chain couples TRBV27 to TRBJ2-7, with a weak D call TRBD1 (6 bases). The CDR3 runs 21 residues. The germline V gene has CDR1 MNHEY and CDR2 SMNVEV (reference sequence). Between the trimmed V and J ends, which lost 2 bases and 3 bases, there was a span of 32 bases. The CDR3 loop reads CASSLPKTPTVSPKGDYEQYF. Here the CDR3 DNA reads TGTGCCAGCAGTTTACCCAAAACCCCGACAGTTTCCCCAAAGGGGGACTACGAGCAGTACTTC.

The V call is TRBV6-1, the J call TRBJ1-1; D unclear. The CDR3 sequence is 15 residues long. Germline lookup yields CDR1 MNHNS and CDR2 SASEGT. V dropped 1 base and J dropped 3 bases, with 12 bases sitting between them. The CDR3 DNA reads as TGTGCCAGCAGTGAAGGGGCAGGTTGGTACACTGAAGCTTTCTTT. The encoded protein is CASSEGAGWYTEAFF.

This chain connects TRBV6-6 to TRBJ2-5; 7 bases align to TRBD2. Germline loops: CDR1 MNHNY, CDR2 SVGAGI (reference sequence). CDR3 length: 16 residues. V was pared by 5 bases and J by 5 bases, with 14 bases of the junction left unmatched. The CDR3 DNA is TGTGCCAGCAGTGGGGGGAGGGGTTGGCAGGTGGAGACCCAGTACTTC. Translated: CASSGGRGWQVETQYF.

This clone was seen only once. The chain is built from TRBV19 and TRBJ1-5, with 12 bases aligning to TRBD1. Germline V gene lookup returns CDR1 LNHDA and CDR2 SQIVND (reference sequence). The CDR3 is 18 amino acids. Unmatched junction bases numbered 14, after V lost 5 bases and J lost 6 bases. The CDR3 DNA reads TGTGCCAGTAGTGGAACGGGACAGGGGGCAGGATGGGGTCAGCCCCAGCATTTT. Protein: CASSGTGQGAGWGQPQHF.

The chain has TRBV28 and TRBJ2-5, with 7 bases aligning to TRBD2. J was trimmed by 1 base and V by 3 bases; bases with no gene match: 5. The CDR3 is 15 amino acids. CDR1 is MDHEN and CDR2 is SYDVKM in the germline V gene. CDR3 residues: CASSFPASGQETQYF. The CDR3 DNA follows: TGTGCCAGCAGTTTCCCTGCTAGCGGCCAAGAGACCCAGTACTTC.

The gene calls are TRBV5-6 and TRBJ2-3; D possibly corresponds to TRBD1 (7 bases). This CDR3 has 12 residues. Germline CDR1 reads SGHDT; CDR2 reads YYEEEE. The germline V and J ends were trimmed by 7 bases and 8 bases, with 14 bases remaining between them. The CDR3 region has the DNA TGTGCCAGCTCCCGACAGGGAGGTACGCAGTATTTT. As protein: CASSRQGGTQYF.